This T cell receptor beta chain was observed in a study of shared clonotypes between healthy human individuals. Trimming removed 3 bases from V and 7 bases from J; junction bases left unmatched: 9. Germline-derived CDR1 and CDR2 are LNHDA and SQIVND (reference sequence). The CDR3 is 15 amino acids. Clones were read by immunoSEQ multiplex PCR, and TCRdb kept only the in-frame ones, dropping some. This sample yields approximately 1.5 million clones, of which approximately 98.5% are seen a single time; around 0.38% belongs to the top ten. The chain is built from TRBV19 and TRBJ2-3; 8 nucleotides agree with TRBD2. This receptor was taken from a young man in good health. The sequencing sample was made of naive CD4+ T cells sorted from blood. Subset indicated: CD45RA+ positively selected. CDR3 DNA: TGTGCCAGTAGTATCGATTCAGCGGGAGCCAATACGCAGTATTTT. Translation: CASSIDSAGANTQYF.